The next 25 T cell receptor beta chains were all read from a single sample in a study of CD8+ T cells in alopecia areata. Following extraction, RNA underwent reverse transcription to cDNA, which served as the sequencing template. The repertoire was sequenced with immunoSEQ multiplex PCR; TCRdb's copy has only in-frame clones and lacks some. The data hold almost 250,000 clones, with roughly two thirds observed a single time. The material sequenced was CD4+ T cells sorted from blood, taken at week 0. The receptors derive from a human donor with alopecia areata.

A note on this clone: Other DNA sequences of this sample code for an identical CDR3. The chain combines TRBV30 with TRBJ1-5; D ambiguous. The CDR3 sequence is 13 residues long. Looked up from germline, CDR1 is GTSNPN and CDR2 is SVGIG (reference sequence). V was cut by 0 bases and J by 2 bases, with 5 bases left in between. This CDR3 is CAWSVGRNQPQHF. The CDR3 DNA follows: TGTGCCTGGAGTGTAGGTCGCAATCAGCCCCAGCATTTT. Full variable domain (outside the CDR3, taken from reference TRBV30 and TRBJ1-5): SQTIHQWPATLVQPVGSPLSLECTVEGTSNPNLYWYRQAAGRGLQLLFYSVGIGQISSEVPQNLSASRPQDRQFILSSKKLLLSDSGFYLCAWSVGRNQPQHFGDGTRLSIL.

The V gene is TRBV29-1, the J gene TRBJ1-1, with TRBD1 matching 8 bases. Germline V gene lookup returns CDR1 SQVTM and CDR2 ANQGSEA. V lost 6 bases to trimming and J lost 1 base; unmatched junction nucleotides: 7. This CDR3 is 14 amino acids long. The CDR3 here is CSVGTGPKNTEAFF. CDR3 DNA: TGCAGCGTAGGGACAGGACCCAAGAACACTGAAGCTTTCTTT.

In this sample, this clone turned up a few times. V is TRBV7-2 and J is TRBJ2-2; D unclear. Germline V gene data show CDR1 as SGHTA and CDR2 as FQGNSA. This CDR3 comprises 15 residues. Trimming cost V 9 bases and J 4 bases, with 18 bases left between them. The CDR3 nucleotides read TGTGCCAGTACCCGGGCACCAACGAGCACCGGGGAGCTGTTTTTT. Residues: CASTRAPTSTGELFF.

The V call is TRBV6-6, the J call TRBJ2-3; D ambiguous. The CDR3 is 14 amino acids. The V gene lost 4 bases and the J gene lost 2 bases, with 10 bases spanning the gap. Germline V lookup: CDR1 MNHNY, CDR2 SVGAGI (reference sequence). The CDR3 DNA follows: TGTGCCAGCAGTTTCCCGGTCCCCACAGATACGCAGTATTTT. Translating gives CASSFPVPTDTQYF.

The chain uses TRBV6-5 and TRBJ1-1; D is unresolved. The CDR3 totals 13 residues. The germline V gene has CDR1 MNHEY and CDR2 SVGAGI. V was shortened by 2 bases and J by 1 base, with 5 bases between the two germline ends. The CDR3: CASSYVKNTEAFF. In nucleotides, the CDR3 is TGTGCCAGCAGTTACGTCAAGAACACTGAAGCTTTCTTT.

The J gene is TRBJ2-3, the V gene TRBV18; D call uncertain. The V end lost 1 base, the J end lost 2 bases, and 7 bases lay between the germline ends. CDR3 length: 14 residues. The germline V gene encodes CDR1 KGHSH and CDR2 LQKENI. CDR3 nucleotides: TGTGCCAGCTCACCACATCCCACCACAGATACGCAGTATTTT. Protein product: CASSPHPTTDTQYF. The variable domain in full, with the rest retrieved from reference TRBV18 and TRBJ2-3, is NAGVMQNPRHLVRRRGQEARLRCSPMKGHSHVYWYRQLPEEGLKFMVYLQKENIIDESGMPKERFSAEFPKEGPSILRIQQVVRGDSAAYFCASSPHPTTDTQYFGPGTRLTVL.

The rearrangement joins TRBV6-6 to TRBJ1-2; TRBD1 agrees at 7 bases. CDR3 length: 16 residues. V lost 8 bases, J lost 0 bases, and 12 bases stayed unmatched. Germline V gene data show CDR1 as MNHNY and CDR2 as SVGAGI (reference sequence). CDR3 bases: TGTGCCAGCGGGGGCGGGGGAGGGACAGCTAACTATGGCTACACCTTC. Protein sequence: CASGGGGGTANYGYTF.

This clone was detected a few times. CDR3 in amino acids: CAWSVGGPYNEQFF. The CDR3 coding sequence is TGTGCCTGGAGTGTGGGGGGGCCCTACAATGAGCAGTTCTTC. The chain is built from TRBV30 and TRBJ2-1; D is perhaps TRBD2 (7 bases). This CDR3 has 14 residues. Trimming shortened V by 0 bases and J by 2 bases, and 8 bases separated the two germline ends. From germline, CDR1 is GTSNPN and CDR2 SVGIG (reference sequence). Variable domain in full (rest from reference TRBV30 and TRBJ2-1): SQTIHQWPATLVQPVGSPLSLECTVEGTSNPNLYWYRQAAGRGLQLLFYSVGIGQISSEVPQNLSASRPQDRQFILSSKKLLLSDSGFYLCAWSVGGPYNEQFFGPGTRLTVL.

This clone came up a few times. CDR3 DNA: TGCAGCGTTGACCCCCGGGTTGGTGAGACCCAGTACTTC. This gives the protein CSVDPRVGETQYF. V usage is TRBV29-1 and J usage is TRBJ2-5; D not certain. CDR1 and CDR2 (germline): SQVTM, ANQGSEA. The CDR3 runs 13 residues. Trimming pared 3 bases from V and 5 bases from J, leaving 13 bases between.

The gene calls are TRBV15 and TRBJ1-1; 8 nucleotides match TRBD1. CDR1 and CDR2 (germline): LNHNV, YYDKDF (reference sequence). The CDR3 is 16 amino acids. Unmatched junction bases numbered 6, after V lost 3 bases and J lost 0 bases. CDR3 amino acids: CATSRPYRGVNTEAFF. The CDR3 DNA sequence: TGTGCCACCAGCAGGCCCTACAGGGGGGTGAACACTGAAGCTTTCTTT.

The chain links TRBV15 to TRBJ2-5; a weak D match, TRBD2 (6 bases). Germline loops: CDR1 LNHNV, CDR2 YYDKDF (reference sequence). Trimming pared 9 bases from V and 6 bases from J, leaving 20 bases between. CDR3 length: 14 residues. The CDR3 region has the DNA TGTGCCACAGGACCCCGGGGGTCATCGAAGACCCAGTACTTC. Protein product: CATGPRGSSKTQYF.

This clone has a handful of counts. The chain has TRBV7-9 and TRBJ2-5; TRBD1 matches at 8 bases. The germline V gene encodes CDR1 SEHNR and CDR2 FQNEAQ (reference sequence). V shed 8 bases, J shed 0 bases, and the junction held 5 bases outside the gene matches. This CDR3 region has 14 residues. The DNA for the CDR3 is TGTGCCAGCTCCCGGACAGGGTACCAAGAGACCCAGTACTTC. It codes for CASSRTGYQETQYF.

The chain has TRBV11-3 and TRBJ2-2; 7 bases agree with TRBD1. CDR1 and CDR2 (germline): SGHNT, YENEEA. CDR3 length equals 13 residues. The V and J ends lost 3 bases and 6 bases, in that order; junction bases with no gene match: 1. The CDR3, as DNA: TGTGCCAGCAGCTTGACAGGGTCCGGGGAGCTGTTTTTT. This encodes CASSLTGSGELFF.

This clone occurred a few times. V is TRBV9 and J is TRBJ1-6, with D uncertain. Germline CDR1 is SGDLS and CDR2 is YYNGEE. Trimming cost V 0 bases and J 4 bases, with 8 bases left between them. The CDR3 is 15 residues long. CDR3 DNA: TGTGCCAGCAGCGTAGAGGTCAGTTATAATTCACCCCTCCACTTT. Amino acid sequence: CASSVEVSYNSPLHF.

This clone has only a few counts. The chain combines TRBV29-1 with TRBJ1-5; maybe TRBD1 (6 bases). The germline V gene encodes CDR1 SQVTM and CDR2 ANQGSEA. The length of the CDR3 is 14 residues. V gave up 0 bases and J gave up 6 bases, with 12 bases separating them. This CDR3 reads CSVEEQTGSQPQHF. For the CDR3, the DNA is TGCAGCGTTGAAGAGCAGACAGGATCTCAGCCCCAGCATTTT.

This chain connects TRBV9 to TRBJ2-6, with D uncertain. With 0 bases removed from V and 0 bases from J, the gap between germline ends came to 7 bases. Germline lookup yields CDR1 SGDLS and CDR2 YYNGEE. The CDR3 runs 16 residues. The CDR3 region has the DNA TGTGCCAGCAGCGTAGAACAGAGCTCTGGGGCCAACGTCCTGACTTTC. As protein: CASSVEQSSGANVLTF.

The rearrangement uses TRBV4-2 and TRBJ1-6; D possibly corresponds to TRBD1 (6 bases). With 4 bases removed from V and 15 bases from J, the gap between germline ends came to 19 bases. Germline V gene lookup returns CDR1 LGHNA and CDR2 YNFKEQ. The CDR3 runs 14 residues. The CDR3 region is CASSPKGGPVGLHF. CDR3 sequence (DNA): TGTGCCAGCAGCCCCAAGGGGGGTCCGGTAGGCCTCCACTTT.

This chain connects TRBV6-6 to TRBJ1-5, with D hard to call. V was shortened by 6 bases and J by 3 bases, with 12 bases between the two germline ends. Germline CDR1 is MNHNY and CDR2 is SVGAGI (reference sequence). This CDR3 has 14 amino acids. The chain's CDR3 is CASSPRGPNQPQHF. The CDR3 bases are TGTGCCAGCAGCCCCCGGGGTCCCAATCAGCCCCAGCATTTT.

The chain couples TRBV30 to TRBJ1-5; D is perhaps TRBD1 (5 bases). V was clipped by 0 bases and J by 9 bases, with 15 bases between them. Germline CDR1 and CDR2: GTSNPN and SVGIG (reference sequence). CDR3 length: 14 amino acids. The DNA of the CDR3 is TGTGCCTGGAGTGTAGGGGTCCGTTTACGGCCCCAGCATTTT. Translation: CAWSVGVRLRPQHF. The full variable domain, completed using reference TRBV30 and TRBJ1-5, is SQTIHQWPATLVQPVGSPLSLECTVEGTSNPNLYWYRQAAGRGLQLLFYSVGIGQISSEVPQNLSASRPQDRQFILSSKKLLLSDSGFYLCAWSVGVRLRPQHFGDGTRLSIL.

The chain employs TRBV7-9 and TRBJ2-3; D is unclear. Germline loops: CDR1 SEHNR, CDR2 FQNEAQ (reference sequence). The germline V and J ends were trimmed by 7 bases and 8 bases, with 7 bases remaining between them. The CDR3 extends over 10 amino acids. CDR3 DNA: TGTGCCAGCACTAATGGTACGCAGTATTTT. Protein sequence: CASTNGTQYF.

The CDR3 loop reads CASSRAGTIRNGYTF. The DNA of the CDR3 is TGTGCCAGCAGCCGAGCCGGGACAATCAGGAATGGCTACACCTTC. V is TRBV7-9 and J is TRBJ1-2, with D tentatively TRBD1 (6 bases). Between the trimmed V and J ends, which lost 5 bases and 6 bases, there was a span of 19 bases. Germline lookup yields CDR1 SEHNR and CDR2 FQNEAQ (reference sequence). The CDR3 consists of 15 residues. Based on the CDR3 plus reference TRBV7-9 and TRBJ1-2, the full variable domain is DTGVSQNPRHKITKRGQNVTFRCDPISEHNRLYWYRQTLGQGPEFLTYFQNEAQLEKSRLLSDRFSAERPKGSFSTLEIQRTEQGDSAMYLCASSRAGTIRNGYTFGSGTRLTVV.

This clone was seen a few times. The chain uses TRBV5-7 and TRBJ1-1; D gene uncertain. TRBV5-7 is given ORF status, its function remaining uncertain. Trimming pared 0 bases from V and 1 base from J, leaving 4 bases between. The CDR3 loop spans 13 amino acids. CDR3 loop: CASSLGGNTEAFF. The CDR3 coding sequence is TGTGCCAGCAGCTTGGGGGGGAACACTGAAGCTTTCTTT.

Remarks on this clone: At one end, the junction sequence differs from germline, possibly due to a read error. This chain joins TRBV29-1 and TRBJ2-7; 7 bases align to TRBD2. CDR1 and CDR2 (germline): SQVTM, ANQGSEA. There are 11 residues in the CDR3. The CDR3 sequence is CSIPTSERGDF. As DNA, the CDR3 is TGCAGCATCCCAACAAGCGAACGGGGGGACTTC.

The chain uses TRBV15 and TRBJ2-7; no clear D gene. This CDR3 is 12 amino acids long. V lost 3 bases and J lost 1, with 4 bases in between. Germline-derived CDR1 and CDR2 are LNHNV and YYDKDF (reference sequence). Here the CDR3 reads CATSRNSYEQYF. CDR3 nucleotide sequence: TGTGCCACCAGCAGGAATTCCTACGAGCAGTACTTC.

The J gene is TRBJ2-7, the V gene TRBV30, with D perhaps TRBD2 (5 bases). The CDR3 has 14 residues. Germline CDR1 and CDR2: GTSNPN and SVGIG (reference sequence). The germline V and J ends were trimmed by 2 bases and 7 bases, with 18 bases remaining between them. In nucleotides, the CDR3 is TGTGCCTGGAGTAGACCGGGTCCATGGGAGGAGCAGTACTTC. Translated: CAWSRPGPWEEQYF.